Listed below are T cell receptor beta chains from one sample, sequenced in a study of human T cells and chemical hapten exposure. TCRdb re-called the reads with MiXCR, one entry per CDR3 protein. Of around 120,000 distinct CDR3 sequences detected, 8.5% appear once; the ten largest clones hold just over 1.4%. Sequencing input: whole blood. The origin of the receptors is a human donor in good health. Some clones in this sample may be carry-over from other donors' samples. Each CDR3 is given with its conserved first and last residue. Each record gives: V gene, J gene, clone size, D gene, CDR3 DNA, CDR3 protein. D genes are given only for firm matches. Clone size is given for some rows only: seen once, a few or many times, or a class if the clone is expanded.

TRBV7-8,TRBJ2-7,.,TRBD1,TGTGCCAGCAGCTCAACCGACAGGGGGCCCAACCAGATTAAGTACTTC,CASSSTDRGPNQIKYF
TRBV7-9,TRBJ1-5,many,TRBD1,TGTGCCAGCAGCTTATCCGGGACAGGGGTGCAGCCCCAGCATTTT,CASSLSGTGVQPQHF
TRBV7-9,TRBJ1-5,many,TRBD1,TGTGCCAGCAGCTCCGGGACAGCGTTCAATCAGCCCCAGCATTTT,CASSSGTAFNQPQHF
TRBV15,TRBJ2-7,few,TRBD2,TGTGCCACCAGCATGGCTAGCGGGACCGAGCAGTACTTC,CATSMASGTEQYF
TRBV20-1,TRBJ2-5,few,TRBD1,TGCAGTGGTACAGGGGACCAAGAGACCCAGTACTTC,CSGTGDQETQYF
TRBV25-1,TRBJ2-2,.,.,TGTGCCAGCACTCCTCAGGGCACCGGGGAGCTGTTTTTT,CASTPQGTGELFF
TRBV12-3/TRBV12-4,TRBJ2-3,few,.,TGTGCCAGCAGAGGAGACACAGATACGCAGTATTTT,CASRGDTDTQYF
TRBV10-1,TRBJ1-3,many,.,TGCGCCAGCAGTGAGTTTGGTACAAGAAACACCATATATTTT,CASSEFGTRNTIYF
TRBV25-1,TRBJ2-4,.,TRBD2,TGTGCCAGCAGTGATGGGACTAGCGGGAGTCGTGACATTCAGTACTTC,CASSDGTSGSRDIQYF
TRBV7-2,TRBJ2-2,few,.,TGTGCCAGCAGCCCTTGGACAGCAAACACCGGGGAGCTGTTTTTT,CASSPWTANTGELFF
TRBV6-2/TRBV6-3,TRBJ1-5,many,TRBD1,TGTGCCAGCAGTTTGTTCAGGGGGCTCTATAGCAATCAGCCCCAGCATTTT,CASSLFRGLYSNQPQHF
TRBV11-1,TRBJ1-1,few,TRBD1,TGTGCCAGCAGCTCCGGGACAGGGGGGGGCACTGAAGCTTTCTTT,CASSSGTGGGTEAFF
TRBV20-1,TRBJ2-1,.,TRBD2,TGCAGTGCTAGAGTTTACGGGAGGGCCGGAGGTAATGAGCAGTTCTTC,CSARVYGRAGGNEQFF
TRBV11-2,TRBJ2-3,few,TRBD2,TGTGCCAGCAGCTTAGGGGCCGGACTAGCGGGGGACAGCACAGATACGCAGTATTTT,CASSLGAGLAGDSTDTQYF
TRBV7-9,TRBJ2-1,few,.,TGTGCCAGCAGGTCCGGGACCCCGGAGGAGATCTTC,CASRSGTPEEIF
TRBV7-9,TRBJ2-7,.,.,TGTGTCAGCAGAGAGACAGAAAACTCCTACGAGCAGTACTTC,CVSRETENSYEQYF
TRBV3-1,TRBJ1-1,few,.,TGTGCCAGCAGCGAACGCAGGGGTATTGAAGCTTTCTTT,CASSERRGIEAFF
TRBV27,TRBJ2-1,many,TRBD1,TGTGCCAGCAGTATACGGGACAGGGGGGACAATGAGCAGTTCTTC,CASSIRDRGDNEQFF
TRBV10-3,TRBJ2-7,few,.,TGTGCCATCAGTCCGGGACTTGCCTACGAGCAGTACTTC,CAISPGLAYEQYF
TRBV7-2,TRBJ2-5,few,TRBD1,TGTGCCAGCAGCCGGGACAGGGCTCCCGAGACCCAGTACTTC,CASSRDRAPETQYF
TRBV18,TRBJ2-4,few,.,TGTGCCAGCTCACCCTCAACAGTGCTAGCCAAAAACATTCAGTACTTC,CASSPSTVLAKNIQYF
TRBV24-1,TRBJ2-5,many,TRBD1,TGTGCCACCAGTGATTCTGACAGGGAAGAGACCCAGTACTTC,CATSDSDREETQYF
TRBV29-1,TRBJ2-1,many,TRBD2,TGCAGCGCGAGTCCGGGACAGGCAACTAGCGGGACCTTTTTCTCCTACAATGAGCAGTTCTTC,CSASPGQATSGTFFSYNEQFF
TRBV19,TRBJ2-7,few,TRBD1,TGTGCCAGTAGTATAAAGGGGGCTGTCCATGAGCAGTACTTC,CASSIKGAVHEQYF
TRBV19,TRBJ2-1,few,.,TGTGCCAGTAGTATCCGGGCCTTAAACCACAATGAGCAGTTCTTC,CASSIRALNHNEQFF
TRBV20-1,TRBJ2-7,.,.,TGCAGTGCTAGGGAGGGGATCTACGAGCAGTACTTC,CSAREGIYEQYF
TRBV7-2,TRBJ2-3,many,.,TGTGCCAGCAGCTTAGCTGGGGGGGCAACAGATACGCAGTATTTT,CASSLAGGATDTQYF
TRBV6-6,TRBJ1-1,few,.,TGTGCCAGCAGTTACCCAACGGACAGAAGTAACACTGAAGCTTTCTTT,CASSYPTDRSNTEAFF
TRBV11-2,TRBJ2-7,.,TRBD1,TGTGCCAGCAGCTTAGATCGGACAGGGGGGTCCTACGAGCAGTACTTC,CASSLDRTGGSYEQYF
TRBV29-1,TRBJ1-1,many,.,TGCAGCGTTGCAAAGGAGGGGAACACTGAAGCTTTCTTT,CSVAKEGNTEAFF
TRBV24-1,TRBJ2-1,many,.,TGTGCCACCAGTGACACTAGTTACAATGAGCAGTTCTTC,CATSDTSYNEQFF
TRBV7-9,TRBJ2-7,few,TRBD2,TGTGCCAGCAGCTTGATGACTAGCGGGAGCTCCTACGAGCAGTACTTC,CASSLMTSGSSYEQYF
TRBV7-6,TRBJ2-7,few,TRBD2,TGTGCCAGCAAGAGTACTAGCGGGAGCGAGCAGTACTTC,CASKSTSGSEQYF
TRBV4-1,TRBJ1-1,.,.,TGCGCCAGCAGCCAACACCACCAACCAGGGGTTGAAGCTTTCTTT,CASSQHHQPGVEAFF
TRBV11-2,TRBJ2-5,few,.,TGTGCCAGCAGCCCTCGGACTTTACAAGAGACCCAGTACTTC,CASSPRTLQETQYF
TRBV6-2/TRBV6-3,TRBJ1-6,many,.,TGTGCCAGCAGTTACGATTGGCAGCATAATTCACCCCTCCACTTT,CASSYDWQHNSPLHF
TRBV3-1,TRBJ1-6,many,.,TGTGCCAGCAGCCAACAGGGGAATAATTCACCCCTCCACTTT,CASSQQGNNSPLHF
TRBV27,TRBJ2-1,few,.,TGTGCCAGCAGTCGTAGCCCCGGGGAGCAGTTCTTC,CASSRSPGEQFF
TRBV7-3,TRBJ2-3,few,TRBD2,TGTGCCAGCAGCTTAGGGACTAGCGGGGGTGCCGCAGATACGCAGTATTTT,CASSLGTSGGAADTQYF
TRBV5-1,TRBJ2-7,many,.,TGCGCCAGCAGCTTGCGGCAGGCCTACGAGCAGTACTTC,CASSLRQAYEQYF
TRBV6-5,TRBJ2-3,.,.,TGTGCCAGCAGTTACTCGGGAGCGGCGGATACGCAGTATTTT,CASSYSGAADTQYF
TRBV19,TRBJ2-3,few,TRBD2,TGTGCCAGTAGTCGGACTAGCGGCACAGATACGCAGTATTTT,CASSRTSGTDTQYF
TRBV29-1,TRBJ1-3,many,.,TGCAGCGTAGCCCCCCCGGACAGCGGAGGAAACACCATATATTTT,CSVAPPDSGGNTIYF
TRBV9,TRBJ1-4,many,.,TGTGCCAGCAGCGCGCACGAGGGAAAACTGTTTTTT,CASSAHEGKLFF
TRBV7-8,TRBJ2-1,many,TRBD1,TGTGCCAGCAGCCGAATGACAGGGGGCGAGGATGAGCAGTTCTTC,CASSRMTGGEDEQFF
TRBV4-1,TRBJ2-2,few,.,TGCGCCAGCAGCCTACGGGGGGAGGGGGCCACCGGGGAGCTGTTTTTT,CASSLRGEGATGELFF
TRBV13,TRBJ2-5,few,TRBD2,TGTGCCAGCAGCCCGCCCGGCGGCGGGAGGGGAGAGACCCAGTACTTC,CASSPPGGGRGETQYF
TRBV27,TRBJ1-1,.,.,TGTGCCAGCAGGGGAGAGGGCAGGGGAGGTGAAGCTTTCTTT,CASRGEGRGGEAFF
TRBV6-4,TRBJ2-2,many,TRBD2,TGTGCCACTAGCCGGGGGGACGACACCGGGGAGCTGTTTTTT,CATSRGDDTGELFF
TRBV7-2,TRBJ1-4,many,TRBD1,TGTGCCAGCAGCGCCGGGACAGGGGCTGAAAAACTGTTTTTT,CASSAGTGAEKLFF
TRBV20-1,TRBJ2-1,.,TRBD2,TGCAGTGCTAGGGGGCTAGCGGGAGGCTCCTACAATGAGCAGTCCTTC,CSARGLAGGSYNEQSF
TRBV6-2/TRBV6-3,TRBJ2-3,many,.,TGTGCCAGCCGGGACCACCTTCGGGATACGCAGTATTTT,CASRDHLRDTQYF
TRBV20-1,TRBJ2-2,.,TRBD2,TGCAGTGCTACTTTTTTGGGGGAGGGGCGGGACACCGGGGAGCTGTTTTTT,CSATFLGEGRDTGELFF
TRBV27,TRBJ2-7,.,.,TGTGCCAGCAGGGCCGGGGACACCAATGGGATTTACGAGCAGTACTTC,CASRAGDTNGIYEQYF
TRBV5-1,TRBJ2-1,.,TRBD2,TGCGCCAGCGGGGGACTAGCGGGGGGGCACCCCCCCGGAAATGAGCAGTTCTTC,CASGGLAGGHPPGNEQFF
TRBV6-5,TRBJ2-3,many,TRBD2,TGTGCCAGCAGTTCCCCGGGACTAGCGGGGGGGATCACAGATACGCAGTATTTT,CASSSPGLAGGITDTQYF
TRBV2,TRBJ2-2,few,.,TGTGCCAGTACCAAACAGGGCCCCGGGGAGCTGTTTTTT,CASTKQGPGELFF